The rows below give T cell receptor beta chains drawn from one sample of a study of shared clonotypes between healthy human individuals. Profiled with immunoSEQ multiplex PCR; TCRdb holds only in-frame clones, not every one. The sample lists 600,000 or so clones, 95% to 98% occurring once. Sequences were obtained from naive CD8+ T cells sorted from blood. These receptors were taken from a man under 40 in good health. CDR3s include the opening cysteine and the closing phenylalanine or tryptophan. A D gene is named only where the DNA matches it firmly. Not every row has a clone size; where given, it reads once, few, many or a size class.

J gene | D gene | clone size | V gene | CDR3 protein | CDR3 DNA
TRBJ1-1 | NA | NA | TRBV7-6 | CASSDRGRGDTEAFF | TGTGCCAGCAGCGATAGGGGGAGGGGTGACACTGAAGCTTTCTTT
TRBJ2-7 | TRBD2 | NA | TRBV9 | CASSVGGLGLDEQYF | TGTGCCAGCAGCGTGGGGGGACTAGGTTTAGACGAGCAGTACTTC
TRBJ2-1 | NA | NA | TRBV11-1 | CASSLQGTAQFF | TGTGCCAGCAGCTTGCAGGGAACGGCCCAGTTCTTC
TRBJ1-2 | NA | NA | TRBV27 | CASSTSSGPSYGYTF | TGTGCCAGCAGTACGTCCAGCGGGCCTAGCTATGGCTACACCTTC
TRBJ2-7 | NA | NA | TRBV7-3 | CASSFYPGPTYEQYF | TGTGCCAGCAGCTTCTATCCGGGGCCAACGTACGAGCAGTACTTC
TRBJ2-1 | NA | once | TRBV18 | CASSPPFSAGSYNEQFF | TGTGCCAGCTCACCACCCTTTTCTGCGGGATCCTACAATGAGCAGTTCTTC
TRBJ2-1 | NA | NA | TRBV29-1 | CSARSESNEQFF | TGCAGCGCCCGTTCTGAGTCCAATGAGCAGTTCTTC
TRBJ2-7 | NA | NA | TRBV15 | CATSREVSRDEQYF | TGTGCCACCAGCAGAGAGGTCTCCCGGGACGAGCAGTACTTC
TRBJ2-5 | NA | NA | TRBV19 | CASSDTGTQYF | TGTGCCAGTAGCGACACAGGGACCCAGTACTTC
TRBJ2-2 | NA | few | TRBV7-9 | CASSWTRTGELFF | TGTGCCAGCAGCTGGACACGGACCGGGGAGCTGTTTTTT
TRBJ1-1 | NA | NA | TRBV30 | CAWGPGQVNTEAFF | TGTGCCTGGGGACCCGGACAAGTGAACACTGAAGCTTTCTTT
TRBJ2-2 | NA | NA | TRBV7-6 | CASSPGTYGELFF | TGTGCCAGCAGCCCCGGGACGTACGGGGAGCTGTTTTTT
TRBJ1-5 | TRBD1 | NA | TRBV5-5 | CASSSFGTGSNQPQHF | TGTGCCAGCAGTTCCTTTGGGACAGGTAGCAATCAGCCCCAGCATTTT
TRBJ2-3 | TRBD1 | NA | TRBV5-1 | CASSPDRATDTQYF | TGCGCCAGCAGCCCGGACAGGGCTACAGATACGCAGTATTTT
TRBJ2-7 | TRBD1 | NA | TRBV29-1 | CSAQGASTYEQYF | TGCAGCGCCCAGGGGGCCTCCACCTACGAGCAGTACTTC
TRBJ2-3 | NA | NA | TRBV1 | CTSSVAGEDTQYF | TGCACCAGCAGCGTGGCGGGAGAAGATACGCAGTATTTT
TRBJ2-1 | TRBD2 | NA | TRBV4-2 | CASSHWTSGLTSYNEQFF | TGTGCCAGCAGCCATTGGACTAGCGGTTTGACCTCCTACAATGAGCAGTTCTTC
TRBJ1-5 | TRBD1 | once | TRBV7-9 | CASSLWDRGDQPQHF | TGTGCCAGCAGCTTATGGGACAGGGGCGATCAGCCCCAGCATTTT
TRBJ2-2 | NA | NA | TRBV9 | CASSPWGTGELFF | TGTGCCAGCAGCCCTTGGGGCACCGGGGAGCTGTTTTTT
TRBJ2-3 | TRBD2 | NA | TRBV29-1 | CSVMAGGIDTQYF | TGCAGCGTTATGGCGGGAGGAATAGATACGCAGTATTTT
TRBJ2-7 | TRBD2 | once | TRBV9 | CASSVGETSAYYEQYF | TGTGCCAGCAGCGTAGGGGAGACTAGCGCCTACTACGAGCAGTACTTC
TRBJ2-2 | NA | NA | TRBV29-1 | CSVEDGAGELFF | TGCAGCGTTGAAGACGGCGCCGGGGAGCTGTTTTTT
TRBJ1-4 | NA | NA | TRBV9 | CASSESLRATNEKLFF | TGTGCCAGCAGCGAGAGCCTGAGGGCAACTAATGAAAAACTGTTTTTT
TRBJ2-1 | TRBD2 | NA | TRBV11-2 | CASSNVIAGGLYEQFF | TGTGCCAGCAGCAACGTCATAGCGGGAGGGTTGTATGAGCAGTTCTTC
TRBJ2-7 | TRBD1 | NA | TRBV11-2 | CASSAGTGSYEQYF | TGTGCCAGCAGCGCCGGGACAGGGTCCTACGAGCAGTACTTC
TRBJ1-1 | NA | NA | TRBV13 | CASTMRGGNTEAFF | TGTGCCAGCACTATGCGGGGCGGGAACACTGAAGCTTTCTTT
TRBJ2-3 | NA | NA | TRBV5-1 | CASSLTTGTDTQYF | TGCGCCAGCAGCCTTACAACGGGCACAGATACGCAGTATTTT
TRBJ2-7 | NA | NA | TRBV4-3 | CASSQVNSYEQYF | TGCGCCAGCAGCCAAGTTAACTCCTACGAGCAGTACTTC
TRBJ2-3 | TRBD2 | NA | TRBV27 | CASSLTTTRILAGGLDTQYF | TGTGCCAGCAGTTTAACTACTACCCGCATACTAGCGGGAGGGCTCGATACGCAGTATTTT
TRBJ2-2 | TRBD1 | NA | TRBV5-6 | CASSTTGQGAGTGELFF | TGTGCCAGCAGCACGACTGGACAGGGGGCAGGCACCGGGGAGCTGTTTTTT
TRBJ2-3 | NA | NA | TRBV15 | CATSREPGLRKSTDTQYF | TGTGCCACCAGCAGGGAACCGGGACTCCGAAAAAGCACAGATACGCAGTATTTT
TRBJ2-1 | TRBD2 | NA | TRBV4-3 | CASSPQTSGDEQFF | TGCGCCAGCAGCCCCCAAACTAGCGGGGATGAGCAGTTCTTC
TRBJ2-7 | NA | NA | TRBV19 | CASRPSRDGYEQYF | TGTGCCAGTAGGCCGAGTCGGGACGGCTACGAGCAGTACTTC
TRBJ2-1 | TRBD2 | NA | TRBV29-1 | CSVEPSGIQNEQFF | TGCAGCGTTGAACCCAGCGGGATTCAGAATGAGCAGTTCTTC
TRBJ2-7 | TRBD2 | NA | TRBV10-3 | CAISESNPAGGAYEQYF | TGTGCCATCAGTGAGTCTAACCCCGCGGGAGGGGCCTACGAGCAGTACTTC
TRBJ2-5 | NA | NA | TRBV6-5 | CASRPSGAVPQYF | TGTGCCAGCAGACCCTCTGGCGCGGTGCCCCAGTACTTC
TRBJ2-7 | TRBD2 | NA | TRBV6-5 | CASSYLAGDGFAEQYF | TGTGCCAGCAGTTACCTAGCGGGAGATGGCTTTGCCGAGCAGTACTTC
TRBJ1-5 | NA | NA | TRBV7-9 | CASRAGGQPQHF | TGTGCCAGCAGAGCCGGGGGTCAGCCCCAGCATTTT
TRBJ2-1 | NA | NA | TRBV29-1 | CSVEDLENEQFF | TGCAGCGTTGAAGATCTGGAGAATGAGCAGTTCTTC
TRBJ2-3 | TRBD2 | NA | TRBV6-1 | CASSEAVRRLAGLGDTQYF | TGTGCCAGCAGTGAAGCGGTCCGACGACTAGCGGGACTCGGAGATACGCAGTATTTT
TRBJ2-3 | NA | NA | TRBV6-5 | CASSRPPPYTDTQYF | TGTGCCAGCAGTCGCCCCCCGCCATACACAGATACGCAGTATTTT
TRBJ1-2 | NA | NA | TRBV7-8 | CASRTGDSGIYGYTF | TGTGCCAGCAGAACCGGTGACTCAGGGATATATGGCTACACCTTC
TRBJ2-7 | NA | NA | TRBV4-1 | CASSQVQGYEQYF | TGCGCCAGCAGCCAAGTCCAAGGGTACGAGCAGTACTTC
TRBJ2-7 | TRBD2 | NA | TRBV29-1 | CSVTGTSGFYEQYF | TGCAGCGTTACCGGGACTAGCGGTTTCTACGAGCAGTACTTC
TRBJ2-5 | NA | NA | TRBV5-4 | CAISDGNQETQYF | TGTGCCATTTCAGACGGAAACCAAGAGACCCAGTACTTC
TRBJ1-2 | NA | NA | TRBV7-9 | CASSLNWVGDGYTF | TGTGCCAGCAGCTTAAATTGGGTGGGGGATGGCTACACCTTC
TRBJ2-7 | TRBD1 | NA | TRBV4-3 | CASSQVQGATYEQYF | TGCGCCAGCAGCCAAGTACAGGGGGCCACCTACGAGCAGTACTTC
TRBJ2-1 | TRBD2 | NA | TRBV14 | CASSQLAGLYNEQFF | TGTGCCAGCAGCCAACTAGCGGGATTGTACAATGAGCAGTTCTTC
TRBJ1-2 | TRBD1 | NA | TRBV5-5 | CASSLKDRSFEDGYTF | TGTGCCAGCAGCCTAAAGGACAGGTCCTTTGAAGATGGCTACACCTTC
TRBJ2-1 | TRBD1 | NA | TRBV9 | CASSPWTGHNEQFF | TGTGCCAGCAGCCCGTGGACAGGTCACAATGAGCAGTTCTTC
TRBJ2-1 | TRBD2 | NA | TRBV7-9 | CASAGEGNLSYNEQFF | TGTGCCAGCGCGGGGGAAGGTAACCTCTCCTACAATGAGCAGTTCTTC
TRBJ2-7 | NA | NA | TRBV4-3 | CASSQDVNLPAYEQYF | TGCGCCAGCAGCCAAGATGTAAACTTGCCAGCCTACGAGCAGTACTTC
TRBJ2-7 | TRBD1 | NA | TRBV2 | CASSYSGGMSNEQYF | TGTGCCAGCAGTTATTCAGGGGGCATGTCCAACGAGCAGTACTTC
TRBJ2-3 | NA | NA | TRBV11-2 | CASSLGSLGSGTDTQYF | TGTGCCAGCAGCTTAGGTAGTCTGGGATCTGGCACAGATACGCAGTATTTT
TRBJ1-1 | NA | NA | TRBV30 | CACFNPTGIISEAFF | TGTGCCTGCTTCAACCCGACAGGCATCATCTCTGAAGCTTTCTTT
TRBJ2-7 | TRBD1 | NA | TRBV4-1 | CASSPPGTVGNEQYF | TGCGCCAGCAGCCCACCAGGGACAGTGGGAAACGAGCAGTACTTC
TRBJ2-5 | NA | NA | TRBV10-2 | CASSEERGRPETQYF | TGCGCCAGCAGTGAGGAGAGGGGCCGTCCAGAGACCCAGTACTTC